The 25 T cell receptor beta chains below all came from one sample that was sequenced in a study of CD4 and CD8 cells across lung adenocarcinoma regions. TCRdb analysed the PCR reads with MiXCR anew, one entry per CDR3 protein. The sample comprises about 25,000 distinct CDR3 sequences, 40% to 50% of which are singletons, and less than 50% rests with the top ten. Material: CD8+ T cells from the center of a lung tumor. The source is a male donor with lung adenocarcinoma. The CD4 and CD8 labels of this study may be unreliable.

CDR3 in amino acids: CAGREGQGTETQYF. The CDR3 DNA sequence: TGTGCGGGGCGAGAGGGCCAGGGCACAGAGACGCAGTACTTC. The chain couples TRBV10-3 to TRBJ2-3; the D gene could be TRBD1 or TRBD2 (5 bases each). Gene TRBJ2-7 matches the end of the DNA better, so the J call may be wrong. Germline V gene sequence: CDR1 ENHRY, CDR2 SYGVKD. This CDR3 contains 14 residues.

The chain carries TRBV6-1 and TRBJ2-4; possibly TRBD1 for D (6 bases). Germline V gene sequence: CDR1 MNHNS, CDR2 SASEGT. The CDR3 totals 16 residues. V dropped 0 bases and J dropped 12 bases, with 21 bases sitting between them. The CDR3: CASSEAGMGAKDTQYF. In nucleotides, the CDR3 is TGTGCCAGCAGTGAAGCGGGGATGGGGGCCAAAGACACTCAGTACTTC.

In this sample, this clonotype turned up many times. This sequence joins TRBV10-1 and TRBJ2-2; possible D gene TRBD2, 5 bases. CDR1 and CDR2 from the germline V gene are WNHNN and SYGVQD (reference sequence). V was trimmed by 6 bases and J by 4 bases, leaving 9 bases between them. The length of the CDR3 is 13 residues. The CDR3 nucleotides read TGCGCCAGCAGCGGGGAGTTCACCGGGGAGCTGTTTTTT. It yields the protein CASSGEFTGELFF.

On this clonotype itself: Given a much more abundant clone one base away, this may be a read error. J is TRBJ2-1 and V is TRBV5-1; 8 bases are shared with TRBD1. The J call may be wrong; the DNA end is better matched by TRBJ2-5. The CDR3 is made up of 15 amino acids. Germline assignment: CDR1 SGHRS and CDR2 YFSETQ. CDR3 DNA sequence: TGCGCCAGCACCTTCCAGACAGGGGTCCAAGAGACCCAGTACTTC. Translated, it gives CASTFQTGVQETQYF.

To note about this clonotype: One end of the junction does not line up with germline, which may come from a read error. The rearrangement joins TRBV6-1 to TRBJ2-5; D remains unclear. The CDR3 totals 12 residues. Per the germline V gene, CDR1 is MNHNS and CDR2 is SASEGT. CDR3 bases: TGTGCCAGTTCGACTGGAGAAGAGGTCCTGTCCTTC. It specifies CASSTGEEVLSF.

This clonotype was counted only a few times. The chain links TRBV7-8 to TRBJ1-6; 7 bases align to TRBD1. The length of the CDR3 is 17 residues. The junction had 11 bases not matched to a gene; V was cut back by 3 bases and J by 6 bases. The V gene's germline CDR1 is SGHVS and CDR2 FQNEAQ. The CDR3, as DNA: TGTGCCAGCAGCTTCTTTGTCGACGCAGGGGGTAATTCACCCCTCCACTTT. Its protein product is CASSFFVDAGGNSPLHF.

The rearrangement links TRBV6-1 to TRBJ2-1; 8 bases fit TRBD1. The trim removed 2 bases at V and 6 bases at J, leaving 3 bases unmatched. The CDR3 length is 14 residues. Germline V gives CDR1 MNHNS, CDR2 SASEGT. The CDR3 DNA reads TGTGCCAGCAGTGAATTGGACAGGGTCAATGAGCAGTTCTTC. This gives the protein CASSELDRVNEQFF.

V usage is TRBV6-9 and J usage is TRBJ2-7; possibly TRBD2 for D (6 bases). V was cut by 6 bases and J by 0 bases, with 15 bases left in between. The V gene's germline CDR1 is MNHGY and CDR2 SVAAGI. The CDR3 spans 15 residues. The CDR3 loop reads CASRSPSDISYEQYF. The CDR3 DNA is TGTGCCAGCAGAAGCCCTAGCGACATCTCCTACGAGCAGTACTTC.

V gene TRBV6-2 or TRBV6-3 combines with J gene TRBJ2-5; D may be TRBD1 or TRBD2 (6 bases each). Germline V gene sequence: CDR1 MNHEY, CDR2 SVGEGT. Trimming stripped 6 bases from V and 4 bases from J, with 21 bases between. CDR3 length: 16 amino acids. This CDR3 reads CASRGLGGRGTETQYF. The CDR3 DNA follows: TGTGCCAGCAGGGGGCTCGGGGGCCGTGGAACAGAGACCCAGTACTTC.

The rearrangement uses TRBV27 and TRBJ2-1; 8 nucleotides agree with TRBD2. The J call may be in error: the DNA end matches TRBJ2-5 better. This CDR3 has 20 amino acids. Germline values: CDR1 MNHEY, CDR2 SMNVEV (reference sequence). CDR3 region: CASSLYTPGTTGRVGETQYF. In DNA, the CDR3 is TGTGCCAGCAGTTTATATACCCCTGGGACGACCGGGAGGGTAGGTGAGACCCAGTACTTC.

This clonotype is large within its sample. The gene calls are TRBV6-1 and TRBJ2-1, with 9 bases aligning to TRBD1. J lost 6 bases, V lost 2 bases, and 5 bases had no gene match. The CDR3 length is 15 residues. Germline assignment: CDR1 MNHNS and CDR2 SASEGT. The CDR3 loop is CASSEWGQGSNEQFF. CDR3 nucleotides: TGTGCCAGCAGTGAATGGGGACAGGGAAGCAATGAGCAGTTCTTC.

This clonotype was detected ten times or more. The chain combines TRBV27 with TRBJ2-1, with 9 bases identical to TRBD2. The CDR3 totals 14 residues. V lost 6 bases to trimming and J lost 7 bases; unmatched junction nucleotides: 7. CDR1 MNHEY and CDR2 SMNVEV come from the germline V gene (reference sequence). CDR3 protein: CASSLASGINEQFF. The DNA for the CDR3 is TGTGCCAGCAGCTTAGCTAGCGGGATTAATGAGCAGTTCTTC.

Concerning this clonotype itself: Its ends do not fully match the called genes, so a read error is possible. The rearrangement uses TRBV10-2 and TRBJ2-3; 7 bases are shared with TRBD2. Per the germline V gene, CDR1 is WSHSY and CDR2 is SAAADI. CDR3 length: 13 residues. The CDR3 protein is CVSRMSSGNTQYF. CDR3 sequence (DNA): TGCGTCAGCAGGATGTCTAGCGGAAATACTCAGTATTTT.

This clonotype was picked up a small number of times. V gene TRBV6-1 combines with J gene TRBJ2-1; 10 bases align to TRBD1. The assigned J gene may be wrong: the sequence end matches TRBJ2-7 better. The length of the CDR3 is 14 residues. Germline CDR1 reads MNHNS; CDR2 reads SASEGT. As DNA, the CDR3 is TGTGCCAGCAGTGAGGGACAGGGGCTCTACGAGCAGTACTTC. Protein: CASSEGQGLYEQYF.

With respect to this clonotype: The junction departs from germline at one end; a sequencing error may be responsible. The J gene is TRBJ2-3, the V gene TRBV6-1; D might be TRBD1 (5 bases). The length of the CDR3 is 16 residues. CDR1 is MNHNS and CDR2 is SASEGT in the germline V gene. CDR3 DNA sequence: TGTGCCAGCAGTGACAACCAGGCTGTGAGCACAGGTACGCAGTTTTTT. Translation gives CASSDNQAVSTGTQFF.

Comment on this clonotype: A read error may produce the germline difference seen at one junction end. The CDR3 here is CASSRTPNTGELYF. In nucleotides, the CDR3 is TGCGCCAGCAGTAGGACTCCGAACACCGGGGAGCTGTATTTC. V gene TRBV10-1 combines with J gene TRBJ2-2, with D tentatively TRBD2 (5 bases). The CDR3 loop spans 14 amino acids. Germline V lookup: CDR1 WNHNN, CDR2 SYGVQD (reference sequence).

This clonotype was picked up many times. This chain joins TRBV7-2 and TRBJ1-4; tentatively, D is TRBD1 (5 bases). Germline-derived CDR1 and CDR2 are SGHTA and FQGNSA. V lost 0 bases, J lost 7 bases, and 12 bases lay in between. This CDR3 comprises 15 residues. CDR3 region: CASSLAFGTAEKLFF. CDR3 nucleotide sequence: TGTGCCAGCAGCTTAGCGTTCGGGACGGCTGAAAAACTGTTTTTT.

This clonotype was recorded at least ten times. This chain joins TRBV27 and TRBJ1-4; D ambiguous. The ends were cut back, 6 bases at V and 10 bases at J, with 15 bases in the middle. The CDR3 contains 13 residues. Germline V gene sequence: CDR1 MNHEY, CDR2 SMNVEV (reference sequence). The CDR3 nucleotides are TGTGCCAGCAGCTCCACCCCCCGGGCAAAACTGTTTTTT. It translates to CASSSTPRAKLFF.

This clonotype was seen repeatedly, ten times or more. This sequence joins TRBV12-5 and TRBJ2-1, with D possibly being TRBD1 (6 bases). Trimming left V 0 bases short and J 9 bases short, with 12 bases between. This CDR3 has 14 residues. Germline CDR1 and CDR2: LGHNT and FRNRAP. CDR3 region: CASGLVQGISEQFF. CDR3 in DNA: TGTGCTAGTGGTTTGGTACAGGGTATCAGTGAGCAGTTCTTC.

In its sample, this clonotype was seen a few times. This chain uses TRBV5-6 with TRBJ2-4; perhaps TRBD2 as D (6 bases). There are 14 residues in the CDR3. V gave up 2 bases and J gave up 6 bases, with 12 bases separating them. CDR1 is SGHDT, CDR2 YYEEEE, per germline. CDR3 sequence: CASSFSSEPNIQYF. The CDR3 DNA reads TGTGCCAGCAGCTTTTCTAGCGAACCAAACATTCAGTACTTC.

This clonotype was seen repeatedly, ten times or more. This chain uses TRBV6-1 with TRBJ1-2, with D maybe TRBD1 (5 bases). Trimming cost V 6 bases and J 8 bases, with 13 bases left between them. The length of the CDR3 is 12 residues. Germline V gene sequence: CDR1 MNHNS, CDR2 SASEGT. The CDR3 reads CASREGMGGYTF. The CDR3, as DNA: TGTGCCAGCAGAGAGGGGATGGGCGGCTACACCTTC.

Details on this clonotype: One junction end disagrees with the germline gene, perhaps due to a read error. CDR3 in DNA: TGTGCCAGCAGTGAGTCTAGCACAGATACTCAGTACTTT. This translates into CASSESSTDTQYF. The chain couples TRBV6-4 to TRBJ2-3, with a weak D call TRBD2 (5 bases). Germline lookup yields CDR1 MRHNA and CDR2 SNTAGT. The length of the CDR3 is 13 residues.

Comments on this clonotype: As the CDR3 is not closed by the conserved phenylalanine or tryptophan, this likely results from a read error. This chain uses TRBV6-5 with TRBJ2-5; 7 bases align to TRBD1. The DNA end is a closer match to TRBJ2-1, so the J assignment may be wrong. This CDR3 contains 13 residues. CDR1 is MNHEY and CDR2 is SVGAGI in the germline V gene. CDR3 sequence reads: CASSYEQGLGQFL. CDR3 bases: TGTGCCAGCAGTTACGAACAGGGGTTGGGGCAGTTCTTA.

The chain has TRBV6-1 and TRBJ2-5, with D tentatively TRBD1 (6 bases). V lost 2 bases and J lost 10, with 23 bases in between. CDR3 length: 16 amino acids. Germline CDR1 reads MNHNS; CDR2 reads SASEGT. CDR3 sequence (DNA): TGTGCCAGCAGTGAATTAAGGGGGACCTGGGCCTACGACCAGTACTTC. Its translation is CASSELRGTWAYDQYF.

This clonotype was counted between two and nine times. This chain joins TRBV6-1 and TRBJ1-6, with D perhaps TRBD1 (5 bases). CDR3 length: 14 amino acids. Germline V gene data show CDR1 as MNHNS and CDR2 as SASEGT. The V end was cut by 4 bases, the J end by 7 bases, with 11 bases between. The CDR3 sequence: CASSGRANNSPLHF. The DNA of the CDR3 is TGTGCCAGCAGTGGCAGGGCGAACAATTCACCCCTCCACTTT.